This TCR beta chain was recorded in a study of Graves' ophthalmopathy and Graves' hyperthyroidism. Each donor who had ophthalmopathy showed moderate-to-severe activity, a CAS of ≥3, a NOSPECS of ≥4, and a duration under 3 months. PBMCs were isolated from a roughly 10 ml sample of fresh peripheral blood. Amplification of TCR beta CDR3 regions used RNA transcripts. Following a first-round RT-PCR that used HTBI primers, a second-round multiplex PCR was carried out. TCRdb re-called the multiplex PCR reads with MiXCR, one entry per CDR3 protein. The table shows about 220,000 distinct CDR3 sequences, with roughly a fifth occurring only once. The V segment lost 5 bases and the J segment 0 bases; nucleotides outside the gene matches: 15. The CDR3 has 18 residues.

Sample: peripheral blood. The TCR comes from a woman aged 45-65 years with Graves' ophthalmopathy. The rearrangement uses TRBV12-3 or TRBV12-4 and TRBJ1-1; 7 bases line up with TRBD1. The CDR3 region is CASSPRSGQFAMNTEAFF. The CDR3 DNA reads as TGTGCCAGCAGTCCTCGATCGGGACAGTTTGCAATGAACACTGAAGCTTTCTTT.